This TCR beta chain was sequenced in a study of PD-1 blockade in classical Hodgkin lymphoma. Study conclusions and caveats: Repertoire differences lack defined causes, possibly disease activity or prior therapy.

Assay: immunoSEQ multiplex PCR; the TCRdb copy retains only in-frame clones and omits some. The table records some 28,000 clones, roughly 90% of them present only once. The CDR3 sequence is 16 residues long. Germline V gene lookup returns CDR1 SGHAT and CDR2 FQNNGV. The ends lost 5 bases at V and 6 bases at J; junction bases unmatched: 10. Sample time point: newly diagnosed, previously untreated cHL patient sample. On this clone itself: What it recognizes is unknown.

Specimen: peripheral blood mononuclear cells (PBMCs). This receptor was identified in a human donor with classical Hodgkin lymphoma. This sequence joins TRBV11-2 and TRBJ2-1; TRBD2 matches at 10 bases. The CDR3 DNA sequence: TGTGCCAGCAGCGTCCTCCGGACTAGCGGACCCAATGAGCAGTTCTTC. It encodes CASSVLRTSGPNEQFF.